What follows are 26 T cell receptor beta chains derived from one specimen sequenced in a study of T cells in women clearing cervical HPV infection. Libraries were prepared by immunoSEQ multiplex PCR; TCRdb keeps only in-frame clonotypes and omits some of them. This repertoire includes approximately 31,000 clones. Sequencing was carried out using blood buffy coat. The receptor source for this set is a woman between 18 and 69 years old with a cervical HPV16 infection that either progressed to CIN3+ or cleared (not recorded which).

On this clone itself: The missing CDR3 end, 3 residues past where the read stops, is filled in from the germline J gene. The chain carries TRBV20-1 and TRBJ2-1; 8 nucleotides match TRBD2. The CDR3 covers 15 residues. J gave up 0 bases and V 1 base, and 2 bases lay outside the gene matches. Germline CDR1 reads DFQATT; CDR2 reads SNEGSKA (reference sequence). CDR3 bases read: TGCAGTGCTAGAGTAGCGGGACCCTCCTACAATGAG. Its protein is CSARVAGPSYNE. In full, the CDR3 is CSARVAGPSYNEQFF.

With respect to this clone: The observed sequence ends 3 residues before the CDR3 terminus, with the missing tail filled in from the germline J gene. The chain joins TRBV20-1 to TRBJ1-4, with a tentative D call TRBD1 (6 bases). The CDR3 spans 13 residues. The V gene lost 4 bases and the J gene lost 8 bases, with 14 bases spanning the gap. Germline loops: CDR1 DFQATT, CDR2 SNEGSKA (reference sequence). The sequenced CDR3 bases are TGCAGTGCTACCACAGGGAGTCCAGAAAAA. This encodes CSATTGSPEK. The complete CDR3 protein is CSATTGSPEKLFF.

Note on this clone: The sequenced fragment ends 3 residues before the CDR3 boundary, so the rest is inferred from the germline J gene. The chain joins TRBV2 to TRBJ2-7; 9 bases fit TRBD2. Germline V gene lookup returns CDR1 SNHLY and CDR2 FYNNEI. Trimming cost V 4 bases and J 3 bases; bases outside gene matches: 7. This CDR3 has 15 residues. CDR3 loop: CASSGGAGGLYEQYF. CDR3 DNA (partial): TGTGCCAGCAGTGGCGGGGCGGGGGGGCTCTACGAG. Combining the CDR3 with reference TRBV2 and TRBJ2-7 gives the whole variable domain EPEVTQTPSHQVTQMGQEVILRCVPISNHLYFYWYRQILGQKVEFLVSFYNNEISEKSEIFDDQFSVERPDGSNFTLKIRSTKLEDSAMYFCASSGGAGGLYEQYFGPGTRLTVT.

In regard to this clone: The CDR3 extends 3 residues past the end of the read, so its final part is completed from the germline J gene. The chain combines TRBV7-8 with TRBJ1-5; 8 nucleotides align to TRBD1. V shed 6 bases, J shed 1 base, and the junction held 5 bases outside the gene matches. The CDR3 consists of 15 residues. Germline CDR1 and CDR2: SGHVS and FQNEAQ. CDR3: CASRADRGSNQPQHF. The covered CDR3 bases are TGTGCCAGCAGGGCAGACAGGGGAAGCAATCAGCCC.

Remarks on this clone: The CDR3 is cut off 3 residues early in the read; its end comes from the germline J gene. The rearrangement uses TRBV5-1 and TRBJ2-5; 16 nucleotides match TRBD2. V lost 4 bases, J lost 4 bases, and 10 bases stayed unmatched. Germline CDR1 is SGHRS and CDR2 is YFSETQ. The length of the CDR3 is 18 residues. CDR3 region: CASSVGLAGGPELETQYF. CDR3 DNA (partial): TGCGCCAGCAGCGTGGGACTAGCGGGAGGGCCCGAGTTAGAGACC. Full variable domain (outside the CDR3, taken from reference TRBV5-1 and TRBJ2-5): KAGVTQTPRYLIKTRGQQVTLSCSPISGHRSVSWYQQTPGQGLQFLFEYFSETQRNKGNFPGRFSGRQFSNSRSEMNVSTLELGDSALYLCASSVGLAGGPELETQYFGPGTRLLVL.

As to this clone: The CDR3 end falls 3 residues outside the read, so it is completed with the germline J gene. The rearrangement joins TRBV6-1 to TRBJ1-4; 10 nucleotides align to TRBD1. Germline CDR1 is MNHNS and CDR2 is SASEGT. This CDR3 comprises 18 residues. The CDR3 loop is CASSEVDRGRSDNSPLFF. CDR3 DNA (partial): TGTGCCAGCAGTGAAGTCGACAGGGGGCGGAGTGATAATTCACCA.

CDR3 DNA (partial): TGCGCCAGCAGCCCCGGGGACAGCGTGCTCTATGGT. This gives the protein CASSPGDSVLYG. The entire CDR3 protein is CASSPGDSVLYGQYF. The V gene is TRBV5-1, the J gene TRBJ2-4; the match to TRBD1 covers 7 bases. The read ends 3 residues early relative to the CDR3; the germline J gene fills the gap. CDR3 length equals 15 residues. Germline CDR1 SGHRS, CDR2 YFSETQ.

Concerning this clone itself: The CDR3 end falls 3 residues outside the read, so it is completed with the germline J gene. J is TRBJ2-5 and V is TRBV30, with TRBD2 as a possible D gene (6 bases). Germline values: CDR1 GTSNPN, CDR2 SVGIG (reference sequence). V was shortened by 4 bases and J by 3 bases, with 12 bases between the two germline ends. The CDR3 loop spans 13 amino acids. CDR3 DNA, as far as it was read: TGTGCCTGGAATCGCGGGGTGGAAGAGACC. This sequence encodes CAWNRGVEET. The whole CDR3 reads CAWNRGVEETQYF.

Comment on this clone: The CDR3 end is not reached by the read, which stops 3 residues before it; the germline J gene fills it in. The V and J genes are TRBV19 and TRBJ1-5, with 7 positions matching TRBD1. Germline lookup yields CDR1 LNHDA and CDR2 SQIVND (reference sequence). The CDR3 loop spans 15 amino acids. V gave up 4 bases and J gave up 4 bases; unmatched junction bases: 7. CDR3: CASSTSRQGNQPQHF. The covered CDR3 bases are TGTGCCAGTAGTACGTCCAGACAGGGTAATCAGCCC.

On this clone: The read comes to an end 3 residues before the CDR3 does, leaving the germline J gene to fill in the end. The chain links TRBV6-1 to TRBJ2-2, with D perhaps TRBD1 (5 bases). Germline values: CDR1 MNHNS, CDR2 SASEGT. CDR3 length equals 15 residues. CDR3 residues: CASSESVQGNSPLFF. The DNA read from the CDR3 is TGTGCCAGCAGTGAATCGGTGCAGGGAAATTCACCG.

A note on this clone: Read sequence stops 3 residues before the CDR3 end, and the germline J gene provides the missing end. The chain recombines TRBV6-4 with TRBJ1-6; 10 bases are a match to TRBD1. The V segment lost 0 bases and the J segment 10 bases; nucleotides outside the gene matches: 0. The CDR3 sequence is 14 residues long. From germline, CDR1 is MRHNA and CDR2 SNTAGT. CDR3 region: CASSDSTGGSPLHF. The sequenced CDR3 bases are TGTGCCAGCAGTGACTCGACAGGGGGCTCACCC.

In regard to this clone: The read ends 3 residues shy of where the CDR3 ends; the end is completed using the germline J gene. The same CDR3 can be traced to other DNA sequences in this sample. The chain employs TRBV5-1 and TRBJ2-3; D is perhaps TRBD2 (6 bases). Germline CDR1 SGHRS, CDR2 YFSETQ. CDR3 length: 16 residues. V was pared by 3 bases and J by 3 bases, with 17 bases between. Partial CDR3 DNA: TGCGCCAGCAGCTCCGGGACTCGGTTAGGTACAGATACG. Encoded protein: CASSSGTRLGTDT. The complete CDR3 reads CASSSGTRLGTDTQYF.

As for this clone: The read ends 3 residues before the CDR3 terminus; that terminus is restored from the germline J gene. V gene TRBV5-1 combines with J gene TRBJ2-3; TRBD1 aligns across 12 bases. Germline CDR1 and CDR2: SGHRS and YFSETQ. The CDR3 extends over 16 amino acids. The CDR3 reads CASSLGTGGSNQPQYF. The CDR3 bases that were read are TGCGCCAGCAGCTTAGGGACAGGGGGCTCCAATCAGCCG. The full variable domain, with the rest looked up from reference TRBV5-1 and TRBJ2-3, is KAGVTQTPRYLIKTRGQQVTLSCSPISGHRSVSWYQQTPGQGLQFLFEYFSETQRNKGNFPGRFSGRQFSNSRSEMNVSTLELGDSALYLCASSLGTGGSNQPQYFGPGTRLTVL.

As regards this clone: The read finishes 3 residues shy of the CDR3 end, and the germline J gene is used to complete it. The rearrangement uses TRBV3-1 (or the pseudogene TRBV3-2) and TRBJ2-5; 13 bases match TRBD2. Germline trimming cut 3 bases from V and 5 bases from J; bases unmatched to any gene: 6. CDR1 and CDR2 (germline): LGHDT, YNNKEL (reference sequence). This CDR3 comprises 16 residues. The CDR3 DNA, read in part, is TGTGCCAGCAGCCATTGGACTAGCGGGGGCTGGGAGACC. This sequence encodes CASSHWTSGGWET. The full CDR3 protein reads CASSHWTSGGWETQYF.

On this clone: Read sequence stops 3 residues before the CDR3 end, and the germline J gene provides the missing end. V gene TRBV4-1 combines with J gene TRBJ1-3; possible D gene TRBD1, 5 bases. Per germline, CDR1 MGHRA and CDR2 YSYEKL. Trimming stripped 1 base from V and 0 bases from J, with 16 bases between. The CDR3 runs 18 residues. The sequenced CDR3 bases are TGCGCCAGCAGCCAAGGGCTCCTCCGCAGGGTCTCTGGAAACACC. This translates into CASSQGLLRRVSGNT. From start to end, the CDR3 is CASSQGLLRRVSGNTIYF.

Details on this clone: The read is 3 residues too short to cover the CDR3 end, so that end is filled in from the germline J gene. V is TRBV20-1 and J is TRBJ2-1, with TRBD2 matching 9 bases. The germline gives CDR1 DFQATT, CDR2 SNEGSKA (reference sequence). After removal of 0 bases from V and 7 bases from J, the junction contained 10 bases not matched to a gene. The CDR3 extends over 16 amino acids. The CDR3 DNA, read in part, is TGCAGTGCTAGAGATTTGGCGGGGGGGCAGTTAAATGAG. It encodes CSARDLAGGQLNE. The whole CDR3 protein is CSARDLAGGQLNEQFF.

In regard to this clone: Read coverage stops 3 residues before the CDR3 terminus; the germline J gene supplies the remainder. This chain uses TRBV11-2 with TRBJ2-7; tentatively, D is TRBD1 (5 bases). Trimming removed 8 bases from V and 2 bases from J, with 7 bases in between. CDR1 is SGHAT, CDR2 FQNNGV, per germline. The CDR3 has 11 residues. The CDR3 bases that were read are TGTGCCAGCTCGACAGCCTACGAG. This gives the protein CASSTAYE. The whole CDR3 region reads CASSTAYEQYF.

Concerning this clone: At one end, the junction sequence differs from germline, possibly due to a read error. Sequencing ends 3 residues short of the CDR3 end; the germline J gene provides the rest. This rearrangement joins TRBV4-2 to TRBJ2-7, with 7 positions matching TRBD2. Germline CDR1 LGHNA, CDR2 YNFKEQ. CDR3 length: 16 amino acids. The CDR3 here is CASSLKWERDSYEQYF. Incomplete CDR3 DNA: TGCGCCAGCAGCCTGAAGTGGGAGCGGGATTCGTACGAG.

Worth noting for this clone: The read gets to within 3 residues of the CDR3 end, and the germline J gene fills in the rest. This chain links TRBV5-1 with TRBJ2-1; D call uncertain. Germline V gene sequence: CDR1 SGHRS, CDR2 YFSETQ. Trimming removed 0 bases from V and 8 bases from J, with 12 bases in between. The CDR3 covers 14 residues. The sequenced part of the CDR3 DNA is TGCGCCAGCAGCTTGGTTGACGGCCGGGATGAG. Translation: CASSLVDGRDE. The entire CDR3 sequence reads CASSLVDGRDEQFF.

Worth noting for this clone: With the read ending 3 residues before the CDR3 end, the germline J gene is used to fill in that end. V gene TRBV7-9 combines with J gene TRBJ1-2; 9 bases are a match to TRBD1. V gave up 2 bases and J gave up 7 bases; unmatched junction bases: 5. This CDR3 is built from 14 residues. In germline, CDR1 is SEHNR, CDR2 FQNEAQ (reference sequence). This chain's CDR3 is CASSLSDRGGGYTF. The covered CDR3 bases are TGTGCCAGCAGCTTATCGGACAGGGGAGGTGGC.

Notes on this clone: One end of the junction does not line up with germline, which may come from a read error. Read sequence stops 3 residues before the CDR3 end, and the germline J gene provides the missing end. V usage is TRBV4-2 and J usage is TRBJ2-7; TRBD1 matches 9 bases. This CDR3 contains 16 residues. Germline loops: CDR1 LGHNA, CDR2 YNFKEQ. Partial CDR3 DNA: TGCGCCAGCAGCCCCATCCACGGGACAGGGTGGTACGAG. The encoded protein is CASSPIHGTGWYE. The whole CDR3 reads CASSPIHGTGWYEQYF.

With regard to this clone: Read data end 3 residues before the CDR3 end; the end is taken from the germline J gene. The chain employs TRBV12-3 or TRBV12-4 and TRBJ1-1; D gene unclear. CDR3 size: 13 residues. V was trimmed by 6 bases and J by 7 bases, leaving 15 bases between them. CDR3 sequence: CASSSPERSEAFF. The covered CDR3 bases are TGTGCCAGCAGCTCCCCAGAGCGGAGTGAA.

On this clone: The read ends 3 residues before the CDR3 terminus; that terminus is restored from the germline J gene. This rearrangement joins TRBV14 to TRBJ2-7; 10 positions match TRBD2. V trimming: 3 bases; J trimming: 3 bases; junction bases outside the gene matches: 8. CDR3 length equals 16 residues. Germline values: CDR1 SGHDN, CDR2 FVKESK. The CDR3 DNA, read in part, is TGTGCCAGCAGCCAGACCCTAGCGGGAGTTGTCTACGAG. Protein sequence: CASSQTLAGVVYE. The CDR3 in full is CASSQTLAGVVYEQYF.

As to this clone: The read finishes 3 residues shy of the CDR3 end, and the germline J gene is used to complete it. This chain connects TRBV19 to TRBJ2-3, with D possibly TRBD2 on 6 matching bases. The CDR3 extends over 13 amino acids. In germline, CDR1 is LNHDA, CDR2 SQIVND (reference sequence). The CDR3 sequence: CASRGRGGKTQYF. The DNA read from the CDR3 is TGTGCCAGTAGAGGAAGGGGAGGAAAGACG.

As regards this clone: Read coverage stops 3 residues before the CDR3 terminus; the germline J gene supplies the remainder. The chain is built from TRBV18 and TRBJ2-4, with TRBD1 as a possible D gene (6 bases). This CDR3 is 17 amino acids long. CDR1 is KGHSH, CDR2 LQKENI, per germline. The DNA read from the CDR3 is TGTGCCAGCTCCGAAACAGGGCGGCCGCTCGGTGGCTATGGT. This translates into CASSETGRPLGGYG. The full CDR3 is CASSETGRPLGGYGQYF.

As regards this clone: Read sequence stops 3 residues before the CDR3 end, and the germline J gene provides the missing end. The gene calls are TRBV12-3 or TRBV12-4 and TRBJ2-5; 10 bases are shared with TRBD1. Trimming removed 5 bases from V and 2 bases from J; junction bases left unmatched: 8. This CDR3 comprises 16 residues. CDR3 DNA, as far as it was read: TGTGCCAGCAGTCTGCGGACAGGGGGTTTTCAAGAGACC. Its protein is CASSLRTGGFQET. The CDR3, in full, reads CASSLRTGGFQETQYF.